A selection of T cell receptor beta chains follows, all from one sample in a study of CD8 T cell repertoires and HIV-1 epitope variants. Measured with immunoSEQ multiplex PCR; TCRdb has only the in-frame clones, and not every one. The sample has tens of thousands of clones, roughly 77% seen once. The sequenced sample was uncultured baseline CD8+ T cells from peripheral blood mononuclear cells (PBMCs). The receptors were gathered from a male donor with HIV. Each CDR3 is given with its conserved first and last residue. Each record gives: V gene, J gene, CDR3 protein.

V gene: TRBV5-5
J gene: TRBJ1-4
CDR3 protein: CASSLVGSSGTGNEKLFF

V gene: TRBV10-3
J gene: TRBJ2-7
CDR3 protein: CAISEQAGGAYEQYF

V gene: TRBV9
J gene: TRBJ2-3
CDR3 protein: CASSVDLAGGRAFSTDTQYF

V gene: TRBV28
J gene: TRBJ2-4
CDR3 protein: CASSTPNSGRTVIQYF

V gene: TRBV27
J gene: TRBJ2-7
CDR3 protein: CASSLRQGGGYEQYF

V gene: TRBV28
J gene: TRBJ2-7
CDR3 protein: CASSLGTGGAYEQYF

V gene: TRBV9
J gene: TRBJ1-1
CDR3 protein: CASSVVGGRANTEAFF

V gene: TRBV27
J gene: TRBJ2-2
CDR3 protein: CASSFTRLADNTGELFF

V gene: TRBV2
J gene: TRBJ2-7
CDR3 protein: CASSEMGGAYEQYF

V gene: TRBV7-2
J gene: TRBJ2-1
CDR3 protein: CASSSRGFGEQFF

V gene: TRBV5-1
J gene: TRBJ2-7
CDR3 protein: CASSQENRDLGYEQYF

V gene: TRBV13
J gene: TRBJ2-2
CDR3 protein: CASSLGTARSGELFF

V gene: TRBV28
J gene: TRBJ1-2
CDR3 protein: CASRPTGGVANYGYTF

V gene: TRBV13
J gene: TRBJ1-2
CDR3 protein: CASSSRVGDYGYTF

V gene: TRBV5-4
J gene: TRBJ2-2
CDR3 protein: CASSSSPDIKTGELFF

V gene: TRBV27
J gene: TRBJ2-7
CDR3 protein: CASSRQGADEQYF

V gene: TRBV7-2
J gene: TRBJ2-3
CDR3 protein: CASSTSGGISQYTQYF

V gene: TRBV6-4
J gene: TRBJ1-2
CDR3 protein: CASSDTMRGFPYGYTF

V gene: TRBV7-9
J gene: TRBJ2-1
CDR3 protein: CASSSPPHNEQFF

V gene: TRBV28
J gene: TRBJ1-4
CDR3 protein: CASRTGGNEKLFF

V gene: TRBV5-4
J gene: TRBJ2-7
CDR3 protein: CASSPGQASYEQYF

V gene: TRBV6-4
J gene: TRBJ1-1
CDR3 protein: CASSPSFTGDTEAFF

V gene: TRBV7-2
J gene: TRBJ2-1
CDR3 protein: CASSSGQSVNEQFF

V gene: TRBV18
J gene: TRBJ2-7
CDR3 protein: CASSFALDKYYEQYF

V gene: TRBV4-2
J gene: TRBJ1-5
CDR3 protein: CASSQAGGQPQHF

V gene: TRBV2
J gene: TRBJ2-1
CDR3 protein: CASSESPNEQFF

V gene: TRBV10-3
J gene: TRBJ2-3
CDR3 protein: CAISESGRVTDTQYF

V gene: TRBV7-8
J gene: TRBJ2-7
CDR3 protein: CASSSDGLYEQYF

V gene: TRBV10-3
J gene: TRBJ1-2
CDR3 protein: CAISELWGEHGYTF

V gene: TRBV5-4
J gene: TRBJ2-7
CDR3 protein: CASSLARGDEQYF

V gene: TRBV7-2
J gene: TRBJ1-5
CDR3 protein: CASSLVYNQPQHF

V gene: TRBV9
J gene: TRBJ2-7
CDR3 protein: CASSVAQGVPSSEQYF

V gene: TRBV5-1
J gene: TRBJ2-3
CDR3 protein: CASSLEAGQIYYTDTQYF

V gene: TRBV2
J gene: TRBJ1-2
CDR3 protein: CASRVGQPGTYGYTF

V gene: TRBV6-5
J gene: TRBJ2-7
CDR3 protein: CASSYSWRVLYEQYF

V gene: TRBV19
J gene: TRBJ1-1
CDR3 protein: CASSIAGITEAFF

V gene: TRBV5-4
J gene: TRBJ2-7
CDR3 protein: CASSFGTGVDEQYF

V gene: TRBV5-4
J gene: TRBJ2-3
CDR3 protein: CASSPAGALTDTQYF

V gene: TRBV19
J gene: TRBJ2-6
CDR3 protein: CASSNPPGQGWANVLTF

V gene: TRBV6-6
J gene: TRBJ2-7
CDR3 protein: CASSYGAIEVYEQYF

V gene: TRBV7-8
J gene: TRBJ2-6
CDR3 protein: CASKSRLANVLTF

V gene: TRBV30
J gene: TRBJ1-4
CDR3 protein: CAWSVLTGEGEKLFF

V gene: TRBV5-6
J gene: TRBJ1-2
CDR3 protein: CASSWGQGEGYGYTF

V gene: TRBV5-3
J gene: TRBJ2-1
CDR3 protein: CARSLGQGHNEQFF

V gene: TRBV7-6
J gene: TRBJ2-7
CDR3 protein: CASSLGVNEQYF

V gene: TRBV7-9
J gene: TRBJ2-1
CDR3 protein: CASSLAGTHNEQFF

V gene: TRBV7-6
J gene: TRBJ2-7
CDR3 protein: CASSPGGAGTVEQYF

V gene: TRBV9
J gene: TRBJ2-1
CDR3 protein: CASSVSGGENEQFF

V gene: TRBV14
J gene: TRBJ2-7
CDR3 protein: CASSQDEFPYEQYF

V gene: TRBV28
J gene: TRBJ2-7
CDR3 protein: CASSFTGPRYEQYF

V gene: TRBV5-1
J gene: TRBJ2-3
CDR3 protein: CASSQGDTHWDTQYF

V gene: TRBV19
J gene: TRBJ1-2
CDR3 protein: CASSQRTMINYGYTF

V gene: TRBV5-4
J gene: TRBJ2-7
CDR3 protein: CASSHKLAGGYEQYF

V gene: TRBV14
J gene: TRBJ2-3
CDR3 protein: CASSLRGADTQYF

V gene: TRBV6-5
J gene: TRBJ1-5
CDR3 protein: CASSYSILGDQPQHF

V gene: TRBV19
J gene: TRBJ2-7
CDR3 protein: CASMGSTHEQYF

V gene: TRBV7-2
J gene: TRBJ2-3
CDR3 protein: CASSFTWGDTQYF

V gene: TRBV5-1
J gene: TRBJ2-2
CDR3 protein: CASSFTVGTGLTGELFF

V gene: TRBV21-1
J gene: TRBJ2-2
CDR3 protein: CASTGELFF